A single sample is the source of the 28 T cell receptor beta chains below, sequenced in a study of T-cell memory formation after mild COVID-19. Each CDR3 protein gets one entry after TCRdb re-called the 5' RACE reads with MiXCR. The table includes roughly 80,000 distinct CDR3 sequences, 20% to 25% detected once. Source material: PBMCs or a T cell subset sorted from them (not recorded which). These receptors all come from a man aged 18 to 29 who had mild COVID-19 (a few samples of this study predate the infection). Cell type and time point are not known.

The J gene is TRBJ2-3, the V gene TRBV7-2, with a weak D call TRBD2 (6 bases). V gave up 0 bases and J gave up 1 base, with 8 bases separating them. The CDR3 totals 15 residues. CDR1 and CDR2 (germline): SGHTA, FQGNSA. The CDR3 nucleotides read TGTGCCAGCAGCTTAGCGGGGGAGGGCACAGATACGCAGTATTTT. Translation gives CASSLAGEGTDTQYF.

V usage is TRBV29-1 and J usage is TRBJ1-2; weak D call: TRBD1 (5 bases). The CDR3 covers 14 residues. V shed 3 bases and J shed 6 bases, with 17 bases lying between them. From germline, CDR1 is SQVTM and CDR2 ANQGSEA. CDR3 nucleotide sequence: TGCAGCGTTGATCTAACATCTCAGGGCGATGGCTACACCTTC. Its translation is CSVDLTSQGDGYTF. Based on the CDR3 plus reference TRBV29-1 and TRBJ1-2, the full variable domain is SAVISQKPSRDICQRGTSLTIQCQVDSQVTMMFWYRQQPGQSLTLIATANQGSEATYESGFVIDKFPISRPNLTFSTLTVSNMSPEDSSIYLCSVDLTSQGDGYTFGSGTRLTVV.

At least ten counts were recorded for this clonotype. DNA of the CDR3: TGTGCCAGCAGCCCTGGGCCTTCCCAGGGAGCTTTCTTT. This encodes CASSPGPSQGAFF. The V gene is TRBV7-2, the J gene TRBJ1-1, with D possibly being TRBD1 (5 bases). This CDR3 is 13 amino acids long. The germline CDR1 and CDR2 sequences are SGHTA and FQGNSA. V shed 5 bases and J shed 10 bases, with 17 bases lying between them.

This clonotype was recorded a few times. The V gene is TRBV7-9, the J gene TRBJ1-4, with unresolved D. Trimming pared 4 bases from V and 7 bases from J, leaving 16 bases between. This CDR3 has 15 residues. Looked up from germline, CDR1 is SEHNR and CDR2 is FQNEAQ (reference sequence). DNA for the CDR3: TGTGCCAGCAGCTACGCTGAAGGGTTGGGTGAAAAACTGTTTTTT. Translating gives CASSYAEGLGEKLFF.

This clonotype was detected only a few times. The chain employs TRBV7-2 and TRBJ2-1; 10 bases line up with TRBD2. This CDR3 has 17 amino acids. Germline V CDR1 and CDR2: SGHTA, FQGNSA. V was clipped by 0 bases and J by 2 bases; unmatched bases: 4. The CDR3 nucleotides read TGTGCCAGCAGCTTAGCGTGGGGACTAGCGCCCTACAATGAGCAGTTCTTC. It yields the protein CASSLAWGLAPYNEQFF.

The CDR3 loop is CASSRYREGSGNTIYF. Written as DNA, the CDR3 is TGTGCCAGCAGCCGATACAGGGAAGGCTCTGGAAACACCATATATTTT. The chain joins TRBV7-2 to TRBJ1-3; maybe TRBD1 (6 bases). The CDR3 is 16 amino acids. Germline CDR1 and CDR2: SGHTA and FQGNSA. V was shortened by 5 bases and J by 0 bases, with 14 bases between the two germline ends.

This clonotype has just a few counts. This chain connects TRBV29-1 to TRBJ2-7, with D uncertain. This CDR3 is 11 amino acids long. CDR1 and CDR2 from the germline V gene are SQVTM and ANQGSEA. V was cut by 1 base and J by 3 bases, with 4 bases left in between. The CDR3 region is CSVEGDYEQYF. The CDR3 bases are TGCAGCGTTGAAGGGGACTACGAGCAGTACTTC.

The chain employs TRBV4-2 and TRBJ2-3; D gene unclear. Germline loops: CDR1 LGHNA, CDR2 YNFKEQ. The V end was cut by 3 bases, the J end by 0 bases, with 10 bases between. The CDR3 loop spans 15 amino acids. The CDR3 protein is CASSQGFKSTDTQYF. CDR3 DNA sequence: TGTGCCAGCAGCCAGGGGTTTAAGAGCACAGATACGCAGTATTTT.

The CDR3 region is CASSIDFPFLAKNIQYF. Here the CDR3 DNA reads TGTGCCAGTAGTATAGATTTTCCATTCCTAGCCAAAAACATTCAGTACTTC. This rearrangement joins TRBV19 to TRBJ2-4; D remains ambiguous. This CDR3 region has 17 residues. The V gene lost 0 bases and the J gene lost 0 bases, with 12 bases spanning the gap. Germline V gives CDR1 LNHDA, CDR2 SQIVND (reference sequence). The full variable domain, rest sourced from reference TRBV19 and TRBJ2-4, is DGGITQSPKYLFRKEGQNVTLSCEQNLNHDAMYWYRQDPGQGLRLIYYSQIVNDFQKGDIAEGYSVSREKKESFPLTVTSAQKNPTAFYLCASSIDFPFLAKNIQYFGAGTRLSVL.

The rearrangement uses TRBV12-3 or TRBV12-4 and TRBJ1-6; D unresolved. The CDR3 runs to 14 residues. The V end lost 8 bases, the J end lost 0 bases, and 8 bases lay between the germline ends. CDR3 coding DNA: TGTGCCAGCGGGGTGATCTCCTATAATTCACCCCTCCACTTT. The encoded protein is CASGVISYNSPLHF.

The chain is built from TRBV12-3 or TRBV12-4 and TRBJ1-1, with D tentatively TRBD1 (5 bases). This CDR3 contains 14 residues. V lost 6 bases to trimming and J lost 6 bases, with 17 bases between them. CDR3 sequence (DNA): TGTGCCAGCAGGTCCCGAGCAGGGAGGGCTGAAGCTTTCTTT. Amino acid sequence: CASRSRAGRAEAFF.

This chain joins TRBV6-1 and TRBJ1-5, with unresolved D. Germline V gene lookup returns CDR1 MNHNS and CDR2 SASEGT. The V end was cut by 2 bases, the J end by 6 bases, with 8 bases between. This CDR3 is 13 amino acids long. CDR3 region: CASSEFPGQPQHF. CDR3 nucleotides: TGTGCCAGCAGTGAATTCCCGGGTCAGCCCCAGCATTTT.

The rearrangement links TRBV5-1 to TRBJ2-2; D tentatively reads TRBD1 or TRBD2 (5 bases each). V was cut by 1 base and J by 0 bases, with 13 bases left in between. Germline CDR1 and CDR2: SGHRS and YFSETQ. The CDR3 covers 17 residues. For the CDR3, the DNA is TGCGCCAGCAGCTTGCCCCCGGGGCTTGCGAACACCGGGGAGCTGTTTTTT. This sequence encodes CASSLPPGLANTGELFF.

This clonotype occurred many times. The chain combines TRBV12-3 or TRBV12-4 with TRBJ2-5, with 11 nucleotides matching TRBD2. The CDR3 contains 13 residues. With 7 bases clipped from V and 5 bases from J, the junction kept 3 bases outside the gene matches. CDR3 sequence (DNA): TGTGCCAGCACCTCTAGCGGGGGGGAGACCCAGTACTTC. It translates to CASTSSGGETQYF.

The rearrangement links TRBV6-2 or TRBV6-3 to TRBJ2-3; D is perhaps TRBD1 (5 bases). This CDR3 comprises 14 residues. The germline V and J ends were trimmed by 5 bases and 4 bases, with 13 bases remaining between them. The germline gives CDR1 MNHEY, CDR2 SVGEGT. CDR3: CASSPSLRADTQYF. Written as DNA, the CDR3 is TGTGCCAGCAGTCCCTCCCTCAGGGCAGATACGCAGTATTTT.

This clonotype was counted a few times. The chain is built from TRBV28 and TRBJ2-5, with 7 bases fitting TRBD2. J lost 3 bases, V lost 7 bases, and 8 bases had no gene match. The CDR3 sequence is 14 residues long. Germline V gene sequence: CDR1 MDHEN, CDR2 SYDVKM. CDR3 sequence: CASNPGGGEETQYF. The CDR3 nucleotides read TGTGCCAGCAACCCTGGGGGGGGTGAAGAGACCCAGTACTTC.

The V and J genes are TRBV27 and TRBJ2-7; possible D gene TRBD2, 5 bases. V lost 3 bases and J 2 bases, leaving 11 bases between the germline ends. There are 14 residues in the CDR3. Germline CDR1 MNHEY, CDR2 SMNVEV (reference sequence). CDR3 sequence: CASSFRGETYEQYF. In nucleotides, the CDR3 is TGTGCCAGCAGTTTCCGTGGGGAGACCTACGAGCAGTACTTC.

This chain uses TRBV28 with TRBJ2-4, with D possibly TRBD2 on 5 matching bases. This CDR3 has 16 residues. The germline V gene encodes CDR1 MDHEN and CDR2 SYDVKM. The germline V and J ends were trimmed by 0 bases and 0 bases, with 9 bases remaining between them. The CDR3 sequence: CASSLWTGLAKNIQYF. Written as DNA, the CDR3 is TGTGCCAGCAGTTTATGGACCGGACTAGCCAAAAACATTCAGTACTTC.

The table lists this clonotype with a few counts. CDR3 nucleotide sequence: TGCGCCAGCAGTGAGCGGGGGGCAAATGAGCAGTTCTTC. This gives the protein CASSERGANEQFF. The chain couples TRBV4-1 to TRBJ2-1, with 9 bases lining up with TRBD2. The CDR3 is 13 amino acids. Germline V gene lookup returns CDR1 MGHRA and CDR2 YSYEKL. The trim removed 6 bases at V and 7 bases at J, leaving 4 bases unmatched.

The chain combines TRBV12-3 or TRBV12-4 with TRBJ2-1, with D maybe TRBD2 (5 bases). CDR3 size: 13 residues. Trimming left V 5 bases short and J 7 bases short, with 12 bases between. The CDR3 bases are TGTGCCAGCAGTGCGGTTTCGGGGAATGAGCAGTTCTTC. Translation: CASSAVSGNEQFF.

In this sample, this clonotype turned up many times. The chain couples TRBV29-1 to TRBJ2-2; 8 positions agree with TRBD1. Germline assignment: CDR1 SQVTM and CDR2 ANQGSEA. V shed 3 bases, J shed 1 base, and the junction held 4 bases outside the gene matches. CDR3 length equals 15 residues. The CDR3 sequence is CSVDLGQGNTGELFF. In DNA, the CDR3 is TGCAGCGTTGACCTCGGACAGGGGAACACCGGGGAGCTGTTTTTT.

The CDR3 sequence is CASSYRIYYGYTF. CDR3 nucleotide sequence: TGTGCCAGCAGCTACAGGATTTACTATGGCTACACCTTC. The chain links TRBV7-2 to TRBJ1-2, with D possibly being TRBD1 (5 bases). The V gene lost 4 bases and the J gene lost 3 bases, with 9 bases spanning the gap. CDR1 is SGHTA, CDR2 FQGNSA, per germline. CDR3 size: 13 residues.

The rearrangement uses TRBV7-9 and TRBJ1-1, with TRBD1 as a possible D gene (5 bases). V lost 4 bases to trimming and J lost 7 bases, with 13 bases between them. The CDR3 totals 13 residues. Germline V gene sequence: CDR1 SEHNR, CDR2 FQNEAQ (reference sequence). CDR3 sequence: CASSSTLGDEAFF. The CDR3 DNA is TGTGCCAGCAGCTCAACGCTGGGGGATGAAGCTTTCTTT.

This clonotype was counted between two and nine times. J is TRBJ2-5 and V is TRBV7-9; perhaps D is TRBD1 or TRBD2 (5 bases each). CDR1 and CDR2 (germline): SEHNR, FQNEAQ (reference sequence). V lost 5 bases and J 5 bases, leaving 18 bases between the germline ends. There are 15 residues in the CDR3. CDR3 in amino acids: CASSQPGRTLETQYF. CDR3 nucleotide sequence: TGTGCCAGCAGCCAGCCGGGACGGACGTTGGAGACCCAGTACTTC.

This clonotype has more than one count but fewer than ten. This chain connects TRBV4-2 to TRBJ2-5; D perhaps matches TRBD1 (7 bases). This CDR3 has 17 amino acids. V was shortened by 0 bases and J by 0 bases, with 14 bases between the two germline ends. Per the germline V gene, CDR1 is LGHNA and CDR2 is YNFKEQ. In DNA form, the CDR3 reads TGTGCCAGCAGCCAAGATCCGGAGGGGGCTTACCAAGAGACCCAGTACTTC. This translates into CASSQDPEGAYQETQYF.

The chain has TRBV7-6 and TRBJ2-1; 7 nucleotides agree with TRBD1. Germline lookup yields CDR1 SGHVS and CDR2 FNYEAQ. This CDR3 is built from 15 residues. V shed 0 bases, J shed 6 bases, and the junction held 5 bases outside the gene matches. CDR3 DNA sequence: TGTGCCAGCAGCTTAGCAGGGGGCAACGGCAATGAGCAGTTCTTC. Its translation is CASSLAGGNGNEQFF.

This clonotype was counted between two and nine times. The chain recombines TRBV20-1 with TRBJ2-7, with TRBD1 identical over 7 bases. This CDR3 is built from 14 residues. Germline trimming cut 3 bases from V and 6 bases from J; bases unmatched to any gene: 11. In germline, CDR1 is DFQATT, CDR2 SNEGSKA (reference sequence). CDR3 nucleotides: TGCAGTGCTAGGAGCGACAGGGTCGAGAGCGAGCAGTACGTC. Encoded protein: CSARSDRVESEQYV.

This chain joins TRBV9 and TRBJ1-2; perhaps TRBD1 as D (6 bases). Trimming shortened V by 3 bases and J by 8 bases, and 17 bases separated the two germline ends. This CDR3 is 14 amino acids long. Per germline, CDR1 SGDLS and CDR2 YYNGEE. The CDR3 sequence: CASSGSTGIGGYTF. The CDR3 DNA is TGTGCCAGCAGCGGCTCTACAGGGATCGGGGGCTACACCTTC.